The source of this T cell receptor (beta chain) is a study of siplizumab effects on memory and regulatory T cells. This clone has a single count. No antigen is known for it. Other nucleotide sequences in the sample specify the same CDR3. Every sample had approximately 100,000 of its TCR templates assayed. The repertoire was sequenced with immunoSEQ multiplex PCR; TCRdb's copy has only in-frame clones and lacks some. The sample consists of some 97,000 clones, approximately 92% of them appearing once. This CDR3 has 12 amino acids. Trimming removed 2 bases at V and 0 bases at J, with 0 bases between. Germline CDR1 KGHSH, CDR2 LQKENI. Study-level findings and limits: Siplizumab significantly lowered the alloreactive sequences that could be traced to unstimulated CD4+ memory cells. It was not possible to assign a naive or memory phenotype to roughly 80-96% of proliferating CD4+ or CD8+ clones. Just a small share of alloreactive clones was traced back to unstimulated subsets.

This sequence originates from a human donor in good health. Some clones in this sample may be carry-over from other donors' samples. The V call is TRBV18, the J call TRBJ2-3, with D unclear. The source material was CD4+ T cells sorted from blood. Here the CDR3 reads CASSPSTDTQYF. CDR3 bases: TGTGCCAGCTCACCAAGCACAGATACGCAGTATTTT.